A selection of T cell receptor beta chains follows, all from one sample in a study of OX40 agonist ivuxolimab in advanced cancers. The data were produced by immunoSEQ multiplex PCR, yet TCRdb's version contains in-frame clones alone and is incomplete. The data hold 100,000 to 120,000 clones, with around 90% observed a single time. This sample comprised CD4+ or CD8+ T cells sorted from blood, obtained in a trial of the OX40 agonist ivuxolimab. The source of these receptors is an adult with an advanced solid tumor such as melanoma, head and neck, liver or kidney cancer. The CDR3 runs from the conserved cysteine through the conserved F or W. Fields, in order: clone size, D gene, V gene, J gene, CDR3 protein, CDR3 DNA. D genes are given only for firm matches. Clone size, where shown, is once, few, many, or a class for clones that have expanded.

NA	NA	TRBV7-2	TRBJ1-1	CASSLSPADEAFF	TGTGCCAGCAGCTTATCACCCGCCGATGAAGCTTTCTTT
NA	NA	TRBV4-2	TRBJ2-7	CASSRGEGAWEQYF	TGTGCCAGCAGCCGAGGGGAAGGTGCGTGGGAGCAGTACTTC
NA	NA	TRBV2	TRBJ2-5	CASSDSRQETQYF	TGTGCCAGCAGCGACAGTAGGCAAGAGACCCAGTACTTC
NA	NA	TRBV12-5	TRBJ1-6	CASGRDSQDSPLHF	TGTGCTAGTGGTCGCGACAGTCAGGATTCACCCCTCCACTTT
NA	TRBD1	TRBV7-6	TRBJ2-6	CASSLEPGGASGANVLTF	TGTGCCAGCAGCTTAGAGCCAGGGGGCGCATCTGGGGCCAACGTCCTGACTTTC
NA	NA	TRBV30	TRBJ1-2	CAWNGDANYGYTF	TGTGCCTGGAACGGTGATGCTAACTATGGCTACACCTTC
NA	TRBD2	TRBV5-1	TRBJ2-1	CASSLGLAGGPEFF	TGCGCCAGCAGCTTGGGGCTAGCGGGAGGGCCTGAGTTCTTC
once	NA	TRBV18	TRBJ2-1	CASSPPHRDSNYNEQFF	TGTGCCAGCTCACCTCCACATCGGGACTCGAACTACAATGAGCAGTTCTTC
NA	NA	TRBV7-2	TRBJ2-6	CASTRQSSGANVLTF	TGTGCCAGCACCAGACAGTCCTCTGGGGCCAACGTCCTGACTTTC
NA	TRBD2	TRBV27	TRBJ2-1	CASSSPGTRPSGMEQFF	TGTGCCAGCAGTTCACCCGGGACTAGGCCTAGCGGGATGGAGCAGTTCTTC
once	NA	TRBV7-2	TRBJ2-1	CASSWGRPDNEQFF	TGTGCCAGCAGTTGGGGACGGCCGGACAATGAGCAGTTCTTC
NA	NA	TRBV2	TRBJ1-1	CASPRQLNTEAFF	TGTGCCAGCCCCCGACAGCTGAACACTGAAGCTTTCTTT
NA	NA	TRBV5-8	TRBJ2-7	CASSLSGGLLSYEQYF	TGTGCCAGCAGCTTGAGTGGCGGACTCCTCTCCTACGAGCAGTACTTC
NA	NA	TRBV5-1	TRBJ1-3	CASSLAGSLSSGNTIYF	TGCGCCAGCAGCCTCGCAGGGAGCCTATCCTCTGGAAACACCATATATTTT
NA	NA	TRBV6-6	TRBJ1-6	CASQRDFNVGSPLHF	TGTGCCAGTCAGAGGGACTTTAACGTAGGTTCACCCCTCCACTTT
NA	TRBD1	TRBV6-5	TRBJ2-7	CASSSGTDYYEQYF	TGTGCCAGCAGTTCAGGGACAGATTACTACGAGCAGTACTTC
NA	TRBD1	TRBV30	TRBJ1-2	CAWTKDRTGWYGYTF	TGTGCCTGGACCAAAGACCGGACAGGATGGTATGGCTACACCTTC
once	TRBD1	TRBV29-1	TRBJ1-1	CSAGSDRTEPLNTEAFF	TGCAGCGCCGGATCGGACAGGACCGAGCCCTTGAACACTGAAGCTTTCTTT
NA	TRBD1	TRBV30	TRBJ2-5	CAWTTGGEETQYF	TGTGCCTGGACGACAGGGGGGGAAGAGACCCAGTACTTC
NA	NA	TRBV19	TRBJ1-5	CASSHQSRQGHQPQHF	TGTGCCAGTAGCCATCAATCGCGGCAGGGACACCAGCCCCAGCATTTT
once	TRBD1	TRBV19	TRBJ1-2	CASGPPGQLVRYTF	TGTGCCAGTGGTCCTCCGGGACAGCTGGTGAGATACACCTTC
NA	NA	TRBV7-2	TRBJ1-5	CASSLVRADNQPQHF	TGTGCCAGCAGCTTAGTTCGGGCAGATAATCAGCCCCAGCATTTT
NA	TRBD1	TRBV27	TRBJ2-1	CASSFHQDRGAEQFF	TGTGCCAGCAGTTTTCACCAGGACAGGGGCGCTGAGCAGTTCTTC
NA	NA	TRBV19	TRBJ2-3	CASSIIKGSDTQYF	TGTGCCAGTAGTATTATTAAGGGTTCAGATACGCAGTATTTT
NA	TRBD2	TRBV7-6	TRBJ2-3	CASSLLSGGTDTQYF	TGTGCCAGCAGCTTACTAAGCGGGGGGACAGATACGCAGTATTTT
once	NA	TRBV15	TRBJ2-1	CATSRDKDGGFLEQFF	TGTGCCACCAGCAGAGATAAGGATGGAGGCTTTCTTGAGCAGTTCTTC
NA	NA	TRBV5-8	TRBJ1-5	CASSFSDSPDQPQHF	TGTGCCAGCAGCTTCTCGGACAGTCCGGATCAGCCCCAGCATTTT
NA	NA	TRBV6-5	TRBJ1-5	CASRPRGNSNQPQHF	TGTGCCAGCAGGCCCCGGGGAAATAGCAATCAGCCCCAGCATTTT
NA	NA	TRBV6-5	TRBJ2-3	CASSYSDPRVDTQYF	TGTGCCAGCAGTTACTCGGATCCGCGAGTTGATACGCAGTATTTT
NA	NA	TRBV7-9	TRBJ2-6	CASSHAWGVISGANVLTF	TGTGCCAGCAGCCACGCTTGGGGAGTCATCTCTGGGGCCAACGTCCTGACTTTC
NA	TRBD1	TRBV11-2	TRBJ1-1	CASSRGGQGRNTEAFF	TGTGCCAGCAGCCGAGGGGGACAGGGGAGGAACACTGAAGCTTTCTTT
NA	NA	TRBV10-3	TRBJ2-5	CATRTNQETQYF	TGTGCCACTCGGACTAACCAAGAGACCCAGTACTTC
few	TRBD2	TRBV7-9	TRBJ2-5	CASSVAGAETQYF	TGTGCCAGCAGCGTAGCGGGGGCAGAGACCCAGTACTTC
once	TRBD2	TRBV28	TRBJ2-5	CASRSGTLETQYF	TGTGCCAGCAGGAGCGGGACCTTGGAGACCCAGTACTTC
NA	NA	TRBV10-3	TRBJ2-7	CAIGMSTYEQYF	TGTGCCATCGGTATGTCCACCTACGAGCAGTACTTC
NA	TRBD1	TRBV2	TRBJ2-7	CASRTGESYEQYF	TGTGCCAGCAGAACAGGGGAATCCTACGAGCAGTACTTC
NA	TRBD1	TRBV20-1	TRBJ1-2	CSAAGGYGYTF	TGCAGTGCTGCAGGGGGATATGGCTACACCTTC
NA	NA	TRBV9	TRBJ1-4	CASSADRTLTNEKLFF	TGTGCCAGCAGCGCCGACAGGACCCTAACTAATGAAAAACTGTTTTTT
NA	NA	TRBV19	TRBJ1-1	CASSSPGGRLNTEAFF	TGTGCCAGTAGTTCTCCGGGAGGGAGGTTGAACACTGAAGCTTTCTTT
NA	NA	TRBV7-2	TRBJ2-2	CASSSGGELFF	TGTGCCAGCAGTTCCGGGGGGGAGCTGTTTTTT
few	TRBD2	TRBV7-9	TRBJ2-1	CASSYSGLAGMNEQFF	TGTGCCAGCAGCTACTCGGGACTAGCGGGCATGAATGAGCAGTTCTTC
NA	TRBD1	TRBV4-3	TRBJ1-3	CASSQDIGQGNTIYF	TGCGCCAGCAGCCAAGATATCGGACAGGGGAACACCATATATTTT
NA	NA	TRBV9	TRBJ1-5	CASSVASGREQPQHF	TGTGCCAGCAGCGTAGCTTCAGGTCGCGAGCAGCCCCAGCATTTT
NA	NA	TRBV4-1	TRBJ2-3	CASSQDQGRQADTQYF	TGCGCCAGCAGCCAAGATCAAGGACGGCAGGCAGATACGCAGTATTTT
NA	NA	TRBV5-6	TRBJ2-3	CASSLRGITDTQYF	TGTGCCAGCAGCTTGCGGGGGATCACAGATACGCAGTATTTT
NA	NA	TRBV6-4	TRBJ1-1	CASREGGSTEAFF	TGTGCCAGCAGGGAGGGGGGGAGCACTGAAGCTTTCTTT
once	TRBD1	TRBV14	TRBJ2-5	CASSPGQGQEETQYF	TGTGCCAGCAGCCCTGGACAGGGGCAAGAAGAGACCCAGTACTTC
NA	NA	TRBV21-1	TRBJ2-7	CASSNAGWGGTEQYF	TGTGCCAGCAGCAACGCCGGATGGGGGGGCACCGAGCAGTACTTC
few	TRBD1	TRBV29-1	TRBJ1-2	CSVERTGIQYGYTF	TGCAGCGTTGAACGGACAGGGATCCAGTATGGCTACACCTTC
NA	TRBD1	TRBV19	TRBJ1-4	CASRDRGGEKLFF	TGTGCCAGCAGGGACAGGGGAGGTGAAAAACTGTTTTTT